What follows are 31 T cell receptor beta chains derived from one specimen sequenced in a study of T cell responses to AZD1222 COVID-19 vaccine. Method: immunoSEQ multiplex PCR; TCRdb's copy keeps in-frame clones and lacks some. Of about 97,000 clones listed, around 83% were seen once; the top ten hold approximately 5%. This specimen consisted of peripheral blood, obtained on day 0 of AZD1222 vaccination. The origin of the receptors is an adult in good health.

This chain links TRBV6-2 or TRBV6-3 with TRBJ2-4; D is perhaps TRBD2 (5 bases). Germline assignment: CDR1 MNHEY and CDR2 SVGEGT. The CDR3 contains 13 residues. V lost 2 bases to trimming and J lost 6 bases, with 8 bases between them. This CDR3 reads CASSYRETNIQYF. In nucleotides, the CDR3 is TGTGCCAGCAGTTACAGGGAGACAAACATTCAGTACTTC.

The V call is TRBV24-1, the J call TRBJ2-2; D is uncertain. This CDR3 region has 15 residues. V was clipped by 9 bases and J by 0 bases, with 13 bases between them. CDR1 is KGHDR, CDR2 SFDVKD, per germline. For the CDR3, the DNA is TGTGCCACCGCTGACTCGGTGACGAACACCGGGGAGCTGTTTTTT. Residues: CATADSVTNTGELFF.

This chain's CDR3 is CASSLGGFNQPQHF. The CDR3 DNA reads as TGTGCCAGCAGTTTGGGGGGGTTCAATCAGCCCCAGCATTTT. This chain links TRBV28 with TRBJ1-5, with a possible D match to TRBD1 (5 bases). V lost 3 bases to trimming and J lost 3 bases, with 9 bases between them. The CDR3 extends over 14 amino acids. Per the germline V gene, CDR1 is MDHEN and CDR2 is SYDVKM.

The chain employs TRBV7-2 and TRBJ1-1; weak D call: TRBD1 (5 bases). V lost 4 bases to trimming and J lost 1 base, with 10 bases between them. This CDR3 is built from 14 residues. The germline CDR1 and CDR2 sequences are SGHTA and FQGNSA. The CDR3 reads CASSYRGGNTEAFF. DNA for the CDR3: TGTGCCAGCAGCTACCGCGGGGGGAACACTGAAGCTTTCTTT.

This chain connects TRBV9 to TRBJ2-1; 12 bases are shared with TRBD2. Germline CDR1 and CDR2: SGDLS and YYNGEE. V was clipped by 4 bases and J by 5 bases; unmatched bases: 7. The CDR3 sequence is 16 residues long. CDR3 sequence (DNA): TGTGCCAGCAGCCCCAGACTAGCGGGGGCCGACAATGAGCAGTTCTTC. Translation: CASSPRLAGADNEQFF.

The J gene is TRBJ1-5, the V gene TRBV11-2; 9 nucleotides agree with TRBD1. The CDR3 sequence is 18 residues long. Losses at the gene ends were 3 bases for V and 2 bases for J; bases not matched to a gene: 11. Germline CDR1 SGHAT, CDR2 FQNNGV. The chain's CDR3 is CASSLGTGTIDGNQPQHF. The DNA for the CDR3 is TGTGCCAGCAGCTTGGGGACAGGGACAATTGATGGCAATCAGCCCCAGCATTTT.

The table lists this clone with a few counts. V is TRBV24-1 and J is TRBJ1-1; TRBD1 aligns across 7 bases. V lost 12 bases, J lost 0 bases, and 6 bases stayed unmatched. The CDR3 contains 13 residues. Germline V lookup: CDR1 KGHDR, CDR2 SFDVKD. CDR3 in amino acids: CASSTGMNTEAFF. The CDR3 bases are TGTGCCTCTTCGACAGGGATGAACACTGAAGCTTTCTTT.

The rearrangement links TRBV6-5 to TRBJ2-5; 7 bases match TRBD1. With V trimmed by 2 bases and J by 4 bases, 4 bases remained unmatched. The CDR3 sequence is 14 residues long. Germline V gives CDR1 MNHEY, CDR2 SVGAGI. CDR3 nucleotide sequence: TGTGCCAGCAGTTACCGGGACAGCAGAGAGACCCAGTACTTC. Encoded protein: CASSYRDSRETQYF.

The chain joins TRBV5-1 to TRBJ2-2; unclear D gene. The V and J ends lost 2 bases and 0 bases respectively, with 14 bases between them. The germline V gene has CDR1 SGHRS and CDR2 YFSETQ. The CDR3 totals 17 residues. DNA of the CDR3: TGCGCCAGCAGCTTAACCGGACCAGACGCGAACACCGGGGAGCTGTTTTTT. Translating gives CASSLTGPDANTGELFF.

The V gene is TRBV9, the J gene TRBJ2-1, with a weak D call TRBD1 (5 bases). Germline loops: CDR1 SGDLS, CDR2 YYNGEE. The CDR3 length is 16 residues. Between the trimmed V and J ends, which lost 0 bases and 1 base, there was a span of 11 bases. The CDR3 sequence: CASSVAKTGSYNEQFF. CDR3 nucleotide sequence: TGTGCCAGCAGCGTAGCTAAAACAGGATCCTACAATGAGCAGTTCTTC.

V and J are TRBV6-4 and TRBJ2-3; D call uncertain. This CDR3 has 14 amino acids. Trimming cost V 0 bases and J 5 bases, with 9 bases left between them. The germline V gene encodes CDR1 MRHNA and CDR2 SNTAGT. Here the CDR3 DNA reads TGTGCCAGCAGTGACTCGGGTGCCGAAGATACGCAGTATTTT. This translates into CASSDSGAEDTQYF.

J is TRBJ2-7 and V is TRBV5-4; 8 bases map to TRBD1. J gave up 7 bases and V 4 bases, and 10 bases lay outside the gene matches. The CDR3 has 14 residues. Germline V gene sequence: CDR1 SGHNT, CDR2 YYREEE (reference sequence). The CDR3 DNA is TGTGCCAGCAGCCGGCGGGACAGGATTGGTGAGCAGTACTTC. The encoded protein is CASSRRDRIGEQYF. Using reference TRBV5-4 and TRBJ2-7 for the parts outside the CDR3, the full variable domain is ETGVTQSPTHLIKTRGQQVTLRCSSQSGHNTVSWYQQALGQGPQFIFQYYREEENGRGNFPPRFSGLQFPNYSSELNVNALELDDSALYLCASSRRDRIGEQYFGPGTRLTVT.

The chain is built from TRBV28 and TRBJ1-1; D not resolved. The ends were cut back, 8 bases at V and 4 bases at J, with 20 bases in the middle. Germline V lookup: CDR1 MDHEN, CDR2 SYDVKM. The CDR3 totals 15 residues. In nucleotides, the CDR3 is TGTGCCAGCCTCAAAGGTGGAGGTGAAGGCACTGAAGCTTTCTTT. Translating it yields CASLKGGGEGTEAFF.

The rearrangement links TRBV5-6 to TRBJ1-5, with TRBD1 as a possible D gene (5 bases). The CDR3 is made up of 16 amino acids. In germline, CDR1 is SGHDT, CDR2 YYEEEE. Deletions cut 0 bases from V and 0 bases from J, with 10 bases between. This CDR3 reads CASSLAGRYSNQPQHF. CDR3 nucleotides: TGTGCCAGCAGCTTGGCGGGACGGTATAGCAATCAGCCCCAGCATTTT.

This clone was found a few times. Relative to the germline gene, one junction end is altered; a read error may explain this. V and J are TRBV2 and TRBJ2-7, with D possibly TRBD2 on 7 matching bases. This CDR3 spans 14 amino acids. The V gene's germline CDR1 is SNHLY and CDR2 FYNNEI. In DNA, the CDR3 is TGTGCCAGCCGTGAGGGGGGGAACAAGTACGAGCAGTACTTC. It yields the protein CASREGGNKYEQYF.

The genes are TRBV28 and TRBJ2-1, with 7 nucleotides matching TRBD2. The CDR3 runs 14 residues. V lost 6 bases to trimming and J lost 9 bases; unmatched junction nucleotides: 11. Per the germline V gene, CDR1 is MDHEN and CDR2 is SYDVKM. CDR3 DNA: TGTGCCAGCAGCCCCGTGGCGGGAGTAGTTGAGCAGTTCTTC. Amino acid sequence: CASSPVAGVVEQFF. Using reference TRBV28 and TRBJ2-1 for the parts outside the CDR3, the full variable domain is DVKVTQSSRYLVKRTGEKVFLECVQDMDHENMFWYRQDPGLGLRLIYFSYDVKMKEKGDIPEGYSVSREKKERFSLILESASTNQTSMYLCASSPVAGVVEQFFGPGTRLTVL.

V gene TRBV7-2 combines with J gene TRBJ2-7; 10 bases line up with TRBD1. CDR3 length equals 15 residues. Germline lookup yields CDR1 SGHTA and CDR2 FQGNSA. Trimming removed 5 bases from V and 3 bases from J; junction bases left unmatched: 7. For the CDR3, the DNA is TGTGCCAGCAGCACCGGGGGACAGGGGCACTACGAGCAGTACTTC. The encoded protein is CASSTGGQGHYEQYF.

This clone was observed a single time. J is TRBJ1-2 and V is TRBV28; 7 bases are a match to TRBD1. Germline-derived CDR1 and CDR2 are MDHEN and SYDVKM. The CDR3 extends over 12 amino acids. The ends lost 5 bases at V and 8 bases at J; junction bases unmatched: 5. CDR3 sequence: CASSEGAGGYTF. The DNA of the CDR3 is TGTGCCAGCAGTGAGGGGGCAGGGGGCTACACCTTC.

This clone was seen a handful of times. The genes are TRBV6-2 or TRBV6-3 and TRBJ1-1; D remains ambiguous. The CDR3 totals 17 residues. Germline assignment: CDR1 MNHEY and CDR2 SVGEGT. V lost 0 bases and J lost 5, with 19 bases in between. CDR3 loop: CASSYSPGDRVTTEAFF. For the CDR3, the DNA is TGTGCCAGCAGTTACTCCCCGGGAGATCGGGTTACGACTGAAGCTTTCTTT.

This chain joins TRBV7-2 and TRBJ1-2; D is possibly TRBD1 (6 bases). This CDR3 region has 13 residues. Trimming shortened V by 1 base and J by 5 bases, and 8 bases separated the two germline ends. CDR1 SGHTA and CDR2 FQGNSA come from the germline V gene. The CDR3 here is CASSLDRAYGYTF. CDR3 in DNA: TGTGCCAGCAGCTTAGACAGGGCTTATGGCTACACCTTC.

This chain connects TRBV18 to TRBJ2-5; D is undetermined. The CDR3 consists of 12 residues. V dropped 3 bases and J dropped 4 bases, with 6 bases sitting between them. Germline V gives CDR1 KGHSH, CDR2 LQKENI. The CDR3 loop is CASSPTPETQYF. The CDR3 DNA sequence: TGTGCCAGCTCACCTACCCCAGAGACCCAGTACTTC.

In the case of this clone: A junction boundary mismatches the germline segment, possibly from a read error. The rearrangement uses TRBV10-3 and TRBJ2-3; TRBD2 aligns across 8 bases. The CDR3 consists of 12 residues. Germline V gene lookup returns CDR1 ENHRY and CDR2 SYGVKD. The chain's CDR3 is CGAGLGGDTQYF. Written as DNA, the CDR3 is TGCGGGGCGGGACTAGGGGGAGATACGCAGTATTTT.

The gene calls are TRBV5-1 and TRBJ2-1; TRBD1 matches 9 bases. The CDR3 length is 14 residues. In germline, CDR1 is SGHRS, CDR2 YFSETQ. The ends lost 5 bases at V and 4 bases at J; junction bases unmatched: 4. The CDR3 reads CASSSGTGYNEQFF. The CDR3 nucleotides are TGCGCCAGCAGTTCCGGGACAGGGTACAATGAGCAGTTCTTC.

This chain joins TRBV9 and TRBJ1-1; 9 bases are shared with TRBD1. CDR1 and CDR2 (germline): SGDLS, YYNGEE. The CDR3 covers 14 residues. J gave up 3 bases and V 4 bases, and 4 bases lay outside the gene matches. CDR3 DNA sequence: TGTGCCAGCAGCTCAGGACAGGGGCACACTGAAGCTTTCTTT. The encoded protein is CASSSGQGHTEAFF.

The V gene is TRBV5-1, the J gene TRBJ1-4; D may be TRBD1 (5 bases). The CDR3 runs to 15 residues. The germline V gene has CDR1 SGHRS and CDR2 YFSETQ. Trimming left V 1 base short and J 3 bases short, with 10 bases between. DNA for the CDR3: TGCGCCAGCAGCTTGCGGGGGTCCGCTAATGAAAAACTGTTTTTT. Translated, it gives CASSLRGSANEKLFF.

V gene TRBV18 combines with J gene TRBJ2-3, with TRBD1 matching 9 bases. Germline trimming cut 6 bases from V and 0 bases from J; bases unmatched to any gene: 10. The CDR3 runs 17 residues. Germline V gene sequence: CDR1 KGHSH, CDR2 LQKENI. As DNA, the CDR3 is TGTGCCAGCTCCTCAACCGACAGGGGGGCCAGCACAGATACGCAGTATTTT. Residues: CASSSTDRGASTDTQYF.

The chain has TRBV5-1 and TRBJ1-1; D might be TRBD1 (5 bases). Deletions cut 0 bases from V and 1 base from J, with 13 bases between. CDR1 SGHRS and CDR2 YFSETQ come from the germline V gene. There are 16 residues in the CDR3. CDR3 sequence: CASSLEAGTTNTEAFF. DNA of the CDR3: TGCGCCAGCAGCTTGGAGGCAGGGACTACGAACACTGAAGCTTTCTTT.

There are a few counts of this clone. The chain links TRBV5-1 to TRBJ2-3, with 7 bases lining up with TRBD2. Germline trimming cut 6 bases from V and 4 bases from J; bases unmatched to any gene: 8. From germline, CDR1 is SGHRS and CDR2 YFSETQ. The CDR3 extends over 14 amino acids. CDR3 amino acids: CASKEGGPADTQYF. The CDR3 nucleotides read TGCGCCAGCAAGGAGGGAGGGCCAGCAGATACGCAGTATTTT. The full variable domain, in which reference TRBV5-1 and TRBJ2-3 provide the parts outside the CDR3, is KAGVTQTPRYLIKTRGQQVTLSCSPISGHRSVSWYQQTPGQGLQFLFEYFSETQRNKGNFPGRFSGRQFSNSRSEMNVSTLELGDSALYLCASKEGGPADTQYFGPGTRLTVL.

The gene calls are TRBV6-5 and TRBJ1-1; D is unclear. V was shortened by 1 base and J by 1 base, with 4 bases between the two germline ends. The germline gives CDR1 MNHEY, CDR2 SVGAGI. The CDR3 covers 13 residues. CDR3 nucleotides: TGTGCCAGCAGTTACTTCGGGAACACTGAAGCTTTCTTT. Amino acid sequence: CASSYFGNTEAFF.

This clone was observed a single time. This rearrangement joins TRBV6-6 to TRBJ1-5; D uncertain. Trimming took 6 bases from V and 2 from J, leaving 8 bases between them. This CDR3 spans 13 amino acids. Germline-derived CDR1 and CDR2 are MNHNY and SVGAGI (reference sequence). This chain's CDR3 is CASSKDGNQPQHF. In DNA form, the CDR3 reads TGTGCCAGCAGCAAGGATGGCAATCAGCCCCAGCATTTT.

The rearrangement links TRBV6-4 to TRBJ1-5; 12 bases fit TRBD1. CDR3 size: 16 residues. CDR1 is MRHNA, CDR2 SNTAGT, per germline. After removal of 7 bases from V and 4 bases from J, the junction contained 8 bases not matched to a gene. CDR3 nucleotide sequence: TGTGCCAGCACGGGACAGGGGGCAGTTGTTAATCAGCCCCAGCATTTT. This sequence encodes CASTGQGAVVNQPQHF.